This TCR beta chain was observed in a study of blood T cells in healthy people across ages (dated by TCRdb to the mid-2010s). With regard to the full study: In model experiments, template switching captured about one uniquely barcoded TCR beta cDNA molecule for every two T cells. To avoid experimental bias, donors of different ages were distributed randomly across sequencing lanes. Donors were grouped into four age groups: young (average roughly 15 years), middle-aged (39), aged (62) and long-lived (over 80). For two donors (one aged 18 to 29 and one aged 80 or older), the study analyzed two additional independent replicas of 1 million unique cDNA reads from the same blood draw. Age-related changes in TCR beta repertoire diversity were measured in the study by deep sequencing normalized with unique cDNA molecular identifiers. Study-wide findings and limitations: Since profiling was done on bulk unsorted PBMCs, naive and antigen-experienced compartments could not be conclusively compared. Compared with the aged group, more naive CD4+ T cells, fewer expanded clones and increased TCR diversity were shown by the long-lived group, suggesting age selection. The CMV infection status of donors was not known, potentially confounding age-related changes in expanded clonotypes. Observed TCR beta diversity per million T cells fell roughly linearly with age, and a significant reduction was already apparent by age roughly 41. Total diversity estimates from one million sequenced T cells were considered lower bounds and underestimates. Observed TCR beta diversity correlated strongly with the percentage of naive T cells measured by flow cytometry.

Receptors were amplified or captured by 5' RACE. Sequencing used an Illumina HiSeq 2500. A second PCR of roughly 6 to 11 cycles was performed with a sample-barcoded 5' primer and a J-beta primer mix. A unique molecular identifier was introduced onto each TCR beta cDNA molecule by a template-switch 5' adaptor carrying 12 random nucleotides. Each sample yielded at least 3 million CDR3-containing paired-end reads. First-strand cDNA was synthesized from all RNA with the Mint cDNA synthesis kit, primed by a TRBC-specific oligonucleotide. All cDNA was treated with uracil-DNA glycosylase and then went through a first 18-cycle PCR with the universal primers M1SS and BC2_uni_R. As for how the authors treated the data: For normalization, 1 million high-quality reads were randomly selected from each sample, with every read carrying a distinct molecular identifier. Instead of being binned into consensus sequences, reads that shared molecular identifiers were thrown out. MiTCR, with a Q25 quality threshold and the strictest error-elimination algorithm, was used for CDR3 identification, clonotype clustering and error correction. Lower-bound total TCR beta diversity was estimated with a nonparametric unseen species model using Euler transformation. Starting from the raw public reads, TCRdb applied fastp trimming at Q25, assembled clones with MiXCR and retained in-frame beta chains. Rows with one shared CDR3 protein collapse into an entry with the most common genes and DNA. TCRdb's processing, not the study's, gives the V and J calls here. The sample table holds 700,000 or so distinct CDR3 sequences, of which 20% to 25% were seen once. The top ten clones comprise around a fifth of the sample.

As concerns this clonotype: No cognate antigen has been identified for it. No qualities accompany the bases; no much larger clone lies one base away.

The donors were roughly 40 Caucasian individuals from Russia, aged roughly 6 to 100 years, who were systemically healthy. Each donor gave 8.5 to 10 milliliters of peripheral blood, collected into EDTA-treated Vacutainer tubes. Ficoll-Paque density-gradient centrifugation was used to isolate PBMCs, with at least 7 million per sample. Trizol reagent was used to extract total RNA from PBMCs, with at least 6 micrograms per sample. Naive CD45RAhigh/CD27high T cell percentages were measured by flow cytometry on a PBMC aliquot from every donor. After removal of 3 bases from V and 0 bases from J, the junction retains 2 bases not matched to a gene. From the germline V gene, CDR1 is MGHRA and CDR2 is YSYEKL. CDR3 length: 16 amino acids, cysteine to phenylalanine. The kept DNA is CDR3 alone, 48 bases in frame from the first base.

Sequencing was carried out using blood. In this chain, TRBV4-1 is recombined with TRBJ2-1, and 10 junctional nucleotides match TRBD2. This TCR was sampled from a man in his 70s in good health. The CDR3 region has the sequence CASSHPSGSSYNEQFF. In nucleotides, the sequence is TGCGCCAGCAGCCATCCTAGCGGGAGCTCCTACAATGAGCAGTTCTTC.